This entry is about one TCR beta chain. The target antigen is unknown. The sample comes from a study of T cell repertoires in cytomegalovirus infection. Study in general: CMV epitopes, recently identified HLA-C-restricted and well-studied HLA-B-restricted, were used. CMV infection together with matching HLA type was indicated by public TCR beta signatures.

MiXCR was run by TCRdb on the reads, yielding one entry per CDR3 protein. The sample shows hundreds of thousands of distinct CDR3 sequences, 30% to 35% of them seen only once. Study-level points and caveats: Pooled public TCR beta family frequency picked out CMV carriers with the relevant HLA. Within the response measured ex vivo, HLA-C-restricted CMV-specific TCR beta clonotypes were dominant.

This receptor was obtained from a human donor in good health (CMV status not recorded). Some clones in this sample may be carry-over from other donors' samples. The sample consisted of cultured PBMCs, taken from culture after CMV antigen stimulation.

The chain's CDR3 is CASSFLAEAFF. CDR3 nucleotides: TGTGCCAGCAGCTTTTTGGCTGAAGCTTTCTTT. The rearrangement links TRBV7-4 to TRBJ1-1; the D is unclear. The CDR3 has 11 amino acids. Germline V gene sequence: CDR1 SGHVT, CDR2 SQSDAQ. V was shortened by 3 bases and J by 6 bases, with 5 bases between the two germline ends. The full variable domain, its missing parts supplied by reference TRBV7-4 and TRBJ1-1, is GAGVSQSPRYKVAKRGRDVALRCDSISGHVTLYWYRQTLGQGSEVLTYSQSDAQRDKSGRPSGRFSAERPERSVSTLKIQRTEQGDSAVYLCASSFLAEAFFGQGTRLTVV.